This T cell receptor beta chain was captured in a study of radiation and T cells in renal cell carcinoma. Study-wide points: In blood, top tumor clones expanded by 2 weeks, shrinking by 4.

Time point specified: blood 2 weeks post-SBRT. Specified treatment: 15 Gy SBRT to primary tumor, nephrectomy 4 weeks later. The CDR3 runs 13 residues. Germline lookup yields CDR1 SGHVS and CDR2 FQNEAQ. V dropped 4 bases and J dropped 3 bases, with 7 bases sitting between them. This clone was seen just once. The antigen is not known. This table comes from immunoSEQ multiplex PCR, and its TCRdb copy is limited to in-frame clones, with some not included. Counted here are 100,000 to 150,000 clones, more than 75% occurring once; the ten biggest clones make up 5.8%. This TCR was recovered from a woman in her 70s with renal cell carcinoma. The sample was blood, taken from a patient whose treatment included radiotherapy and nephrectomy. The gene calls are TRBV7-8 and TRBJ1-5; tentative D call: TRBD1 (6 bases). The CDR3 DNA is TGTGCCAGCAGCTCAGGGGTCAATCAGCCCCAGCATTTT. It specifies CASSSGVNQPQHF.